A selection of T cell receptor beta chains follows, all from one sample in a study of metastatic and nonmetastatic thyroid tumors. TCRdb re-called clones via MiXCR from the PCR reads. The table has about 60,000 clones, 15% to 20% seen once; the top ten hold roughly 10%. Input material: blood. The receptors originated from a male donor with papillary thyroid cancer or a benign thyroid nodule (not recorded which). Some clones in this sample may be carry-over from other donors' samples. Each CDR3 is given with its conserved first and last residue. D genes are given only for firm matches. A row's size may be missing; if present it is once, few, many or a size class.

size: few
J: TRBJ2-7
D: .
V: TRBV6-5
CDR3: CASSSPRVAIGEHYF
DNA: TGTGCCAGCAGTTCCCCCCGGGTGGCGATTGGAGAACATTACTTC

size: many
J: TRBJ2-3
D: .
V: TRBV7-2
CDR3: CASSASEARHTQYF
DNA: TGTGCCAGCAGCGCCTCCGAGGCACGACATACGCAGTATTTT

size: few
J: TRBJ2-2
D: .
V: TRBV24-1
CDR3: CATSVPGRTAGELFF
DNA: TGTGCCACCAGTGTTCCGGGGAGGACGGCCGGGGAGCTGTTTTTT

size: few
J: TRBJ2-5
D: TRBD2
V: TRBV7-2
CDR3: CASSLDSGRETQYF
DNA: TGTGCCAGCAGCTTAGATAGCGGGAGAGAGACCCAGTACTTC

size: many
J: TRBJ2-2
D: .
V: TRBV5-1
CDR3: CASSLGANTGELFF
DNA: TGCGCCAGCAGCTTGGGAGCCAACACCGGGGAGCTGTTTTTT

size: .
J: TRBJ2-2
D: .
V: TRBV20-1
CDR3: CSARESTGTNTGELFF
DNA: TGCAGTGCTAGAGAGTCGACAGGCACGAACACCGGGGAGCTGTTTTTT

size: many
J: TRBJ2-5
D: TRBD1
V: TRBV30
CDR3: CAWSFWDRNQETQYF
DNA: TGTGCCTGGTCCTTCTGGGACAGAAATCAAGAGACCCAGTACTTC

size: many
J: TRBJ1-2
D: .
V: TRBV20-1
CDR3: CSAPTETYGYTF
DNA: TGCAGTGCACCGACCGAAACCTATGGCTACACCTTC

size: many
J: TRBJ1-5
D: .
V: TRBV15
CDR3: CATSPVSRNQPQHF
DNA: TGTGCCACCAGCCCTGTGAGTCGCAATCAGCCCCAGCATTTT

size: many
J: TRBJ2-1
D: .
V: TRBV10-3
CDR3: CAISESLTGQYNEQFF
DNA: TGTGCCATCAGTGAGTCGCTAACAGGCCAGTACAATGAGCAGTTCTTC

size: many
J: TRBJ2-7
D: TRBD1
V: TRBV20-1
CDR3: CSARGGTGDYEQYF
DNA: TGCAGTGCTAGAGGTGGGACAGGGGATTACGAGCAGTACTTC

size: many
J: TRBJ2-1
D: TRBD2
V: TRBV5-4
CDR3: CASSWGASGRLHEQFF
DNA: TGTGCCAGCAGCTGGGGGGCGAGCGGGAGGCTGCATGAGCAGTTCTTC

size: .
J: TRBJ1-1
D: .
V: TRBV2
CDR3: CAISVTSAEAFF
DNA: TGTGCCATCAGTGTGACTAGCGCTGAAGCTTTCTTT

size: many
J: TRBJ2-5
D: .
V: TRBV5-1
CDR3: CASSVGPQDFDETQYF
DNA: TGCGCCAGCAGCGTAGGGCCACAGGACTTCGACGAGACCCAGTACTTC

size: .
J: TRBJ1-2
D: .
V: TRBV4-3
CDR3: CASSQGSGIYGYTF
DNA: TGCGCCAGCAGCCAAGGATCCGGAATTTATGGCTACACCTTC

size: many
J: TRBJ1-4
D: TRBD1
V: TRBV4-3
CDR3: CASSQGTGTGSVVLFF
DNA: TGCGCCAGCAGCCAAGGCACCGGGACAGGGTCGGTAGTGCTGTTTTTT

size: many
J: TRBJ2-7
D: .
V: TRBV7-9
CDR3: CASSSAHEQYF
DNA: TGTGCCAGCAGCTCCGCGCACGAGCAGTACTTC

size: many
J: TRBJ2-1
D: TRBD2
V: TRBV20-1
CDR3: CSARAVTSGSRNEQFF
DNA: TGCAGTGCTAGAGCCGTTACTAGCGGGAGTCGTAATGAGCAGTTCTTC

size: few
J: TRBJ1-5
D: .
V: TRBV2
CDR3: CASSPGSQNQHF
DNA: TGTGCCAGCAGCCCCGGGAGTCAGAACCAGCATTTT

size: .
J: TRBJ1-2
D: .
V: TRBV5-6
CDR3: CASSLATICRDCNYGYTF
DNA: TGTGCCAGCAGCTTGGCTACGATCTGTAGGGACTGCAACTATGGCTACACCTTC

size: many
J: TRBJ1-5
D: .
V: TRBV5-6
CDR3: CASSRGGGGQPQHF
DNA: TGTGCCAGCAGCCGAGGGGGGGGTGGTCAGCCCCAGCATTTT

size: many
J: TRBJ1-1
D: .
V: TRBV10-2
CDR3: CASLGGTEAFF
DNA: TGCGCCAGTCTGGGCGGCACTGAAGCTTTCTTT